Listed below are T cell receptor beta chains from one sample, sequenced in a study of T cell responses to AZD1222 COVID-19 vaccine. Sequenced by immunoSEQ multiplex PCR; TCRdb stores in-frame clones only, minus some. The table records some 130,000 clones, approximately 91% of them present only once. This specimen was peripheral blood, taken 28 days after the second AZD1222 dose. All receptors come from an adult who received the AZD1222 COVID-19 vaccine. Each CDR3 is given with its conserved first and last residue. A D gene is named only where the DNA matches it firmly. For some rows the clone size is stated as once, few or many, or as a class when expanded; others skip it.

CDR3 length	J gene	V gene	D gene	clone size	CDR3 DNA	CDR3 protein
18	TRBJ2-1	TRBV4-1	TRBD1	-	TGCGCCAGCAGCCAAGTTCTAATCCGGGACAGGGGTTACAATGAGCAGTTCTTC	CASSQVLIRDRGYNEQFF
14	TRBJ1-5	TRBV10-3	-	-	TGTGCCACCGGTTCGGACGGGAGCAATCAGCCCCAGCATTTT	CATGSDGSNQPQHF
13	TRBJ1-4	TRBV6-5	-	few	TGTGCCAGCAGTTACCTCTTGGGGGAAAAACTGTTTTTT	CASSYLLGEKLFF
16	TRBJ1-1	TRBV9	-	-	TGTGCCAGCAGCGTAGCAACAGGGACTATGAACACTGAAGCTTTCTTT	CASSVATGTMNTEAFF
14	TRBJ2-3	TRBV27	-	-	TGTGCCAGCAGAATCCAGAGTGGCACAGATACGCAGTATTTT	CASRIQSGTDTQYF
13	TRBJ1-2	TRBV12-3/TRBV12-4	-	-	TGTGCCAGCAGCCCGACAGCCAGCTATGGCTACACCTTC	CASSPTASYGYTF
14	TRBJ1-2	TRBV27	-	-	TGTGCCAGCAGTTTAATCCGAGGAGGGGGGGGCTACACCTTC	CASSLIRGGGGYTF
18	TRBJ2-1	TRBV7-3	TRBD2	-	TGTGCCAGCAGCTTAACAAGGACTAGCGGACGCACCTACAATGAGCAGTTCTTC	CASSLTRTSGRTYNEQFF
15	TRBJ1-5	TRBV21-1	-	-	TGTGCCAGCAGCAACCGGGACAGGGAATATCAGCCCCAGCATTTT	CASSNRDREYQPQHF
13	TRBJ1-2	TRBV29-1	TRBD1	-	TGCAGCGTTGGGACAGGGGCCGGCTATGGCTACACCTTC	CSVGTGAGYGYTF
16	TRBJ1-5	TRBV6-6	-	-	TGTGCCAGCAGTTACGTGATAGGGGGTTGGGCTCAGCCCCAGCATTTT	CASSYVIGGWAQPQHF
18	TRBJ2-7	TRBV3-1/TRBV3-2	TRBD2	-	TGTGCCAGCAGCCAAGAAGGGACTAGCGGGAGCATCACCTACGAGCAGTACTTC	CASSQEGTSGSITYEQYF
14	TRBJ1-1	TRBV5-1	-	-	TGCGCCAGCAGCTTGGAGGGTCTGAATACTGAAGCTTTCTTT	CASSLEGLNTEAFF
14	TRBJ1-2	TRBV7-2	-	-	TGTGCCAGCAGCAACGGATACGCTAACTATGGCTACACCTTC	CASSNGYANYGYTF
14	TRBJ1-1	TRBV28	-	-	TGTGCCAGCAGTTGGAGGGGGGGTAACACTGAAGCTTTCTTT	CASSWRGGNTEAFF